This T cell receptor (beta chain) was sequenced in a study of T cell responses to AZD1222 COVID-19 vaccine. Study-wide results and limits: Samples come after the peak T cell response, not at day 14. The donor group comprised mostly white British people and more females; the analysis possibly underestimated clonal diversity.

The data were produced by immunoSEQ multiplex PCR, yet TCRdb's version contains in-frame clones alone and is incomplete. Found here are over 150,000 clones, under 95% of them singletons; the top ten hold 4.4%. As to this clone: The antigen is unknown.

Germline V gene lookup returns CDR1 SGHAT and CDR2 FQNNGV. The CDR3 is made up of 16 amino acids. V lost 2 bases and J lost 0, with 11 bases in between. The source of this sequence is an adult in good health. The starting material was peripheral blood, obtained on day 0 of MenACWY control vaccination. The rearrangement uses TRBV11-2 and TRBJ2-1; D gene ambiguous. The CDR3 is CASSLFGFSSYNEQFF. In DNA, the CDR3 is TGTGCCAGCAGCTTATTCGGGTTCAGCTCCTACAATGAGCAGTTCTTC.